A single sample is the source of the 18 T cell receptor beta chains below, sequenced in a study of T cells in localized non-small cell lung cancer. The table came from immunoSEQ multiplex PCR; TCRdb's copy has only in-frame clones and leaves some out. The sample shows under 55,000 clones, around 82% of them seen only once. The sample in question was PBMCs, obtained before any cancer treatment. These receptor sequences come from a woman aged 40 to 75 with stage II lung adenocarcinoma.

V usage is TRBV2 and J usage is TRBJ2-1; the D call may be TRBD1 or TRBD2 (5 bases each). This CDR3 comprises 15 residues. Germline CDR1 is SNHLY and CDR2 is FYNNEI. Trimming pared 0 bases from V and 9 bases from J, leaving 15 bases between. CDR3 bases: TGTGCCAGCAGTGAAGCCGGGACCTACACGTCTGAGCAGTTCTTC. Amino acids: CASSEAGTYTSEQFF.

This sequence joins TRBV28 and TRBJ1-2; D unclear. With 4 bases removed from V and 1 base from J, the gap between germline ends came to 7 bases. This CDR3 has 13 residues. Per the germline V gene, CDR1 is MDHEN and CDR2 is SYDVKM. The CDR3 loop reads CASSSSLNYGYTF. Written as DNA, the CDR3 is TGTGCCAGCAGTTCGTCCCTTAACTATGGCTACACCTTC.

The chain carries TRBV19 and TRBJ1-4; D is possibly TRBD1 (5 bases). Trimming cost V 7 bases and J 6 bases, with 15 bases left between them. The CDR3 is 14 amino acids. Germline loops: CDR1 LNHDA, CDR2 SQIVND (reference sequence). The CDR3 DNA reads as TGTGCCAGTACCTTGGACGTAGGGGATGAAAAACTGTTTTTT. Amino acids: CASTLDVGDEKLFF.

This clone occurred once. The J gene is TRBJ1-2, the V gene TRBV27; 7 bases are a match to TRBD1. CDR1 is MNHEY and CDR2 is SMNVEV in the germline V gene (reference sequence). V lost 4 bases, J lost 4 bases, and 12 bases stayed unmatched. The CDR3 is 16 residues long. CDR3 region: CASSSHRRGQPYGYTF. CDR3 coding DNA: TGTGCCAGCAGTTCACACCGTAGGGGGCAGCCCTATGGCTACACCTTC.

There are many counts of this clone. The V gene is TRBV5-4, the J gene TRBJ1-2; TRBD1 is a possible D gene (5 bases). Per germline, CDR1 SGHNT and CDR2 YYREEE (reference sequence). CDR3 length: 17 amino acids. V lost 0 bases and J lost 3, with 18 bases in between. In DNA, the CDR3 is TGTGCCAGCAGCTTGGAGGGCGACAGAGCCTTTGACTATGGCTACACCTTC. It translates to CASSLEGDRAFDYGYTF.

The chain has TRBV5-1 and TRBJ1-1, with TRBD1 as a possible D gene (5 bases). With 1 base removed from V and 1 base from J, the gap between germline ends came to 8 bases. The germline V gene has CDR1 SGHRS and CDR2 YFSETQ. The CDR3 extends over 14 amino acids. The CDR3 DNA reads as TGCGCCAGCAGCTTGATACAGGAGAACACTGAAGCTTTCTTT. Translated, it gives CASSLIQENTEAFF.

The gene calls are TRBV7-6 and TRBJ1-1; D unresolved. The germline gives CDR1 SGHVS, CDR2 FNYEAQ. The CDR3 runs 13 residues. The V end was cut by 0 bases, the J end by 3 bases, with 5 bases between. In DNA, the CDR3 is TGTGCCAGCAGCTTAGCGGTTTACACTGAAGCTTTCTTT. The encoded protein is CASSLAVYTEAFF.

This clone appeared a few times. This rearrangement joins TRBV12-1 to TRBJ1-3; the table assigns TRBD1, which was not confirmed against the DNA. TRBV12-1 is labeled a pseudogene. This CDR3 is 14 amino acids long. Here the CDR3 reads CASSLTGSGNTIYF. The CDR3 DNA sequence: TGTGCCAGCAGCTTAACAGGGTCTGGAAACACCATATATTTT.

The rearrangement uses TRBV7-8 and TRBJ2-6, with a tentative D call TRBD2 (6 bases). The germline gives CDR1 SGHVS, CDR2 FQNEAQ. V lost 5 bases and J lost 5, with 19 bases in between. CDR3 length: 17 residues. DNA of the CDR3: TGTGCCAGCAGCGGTGGAGGGCCACAAAGTCGGGCCAACGTCCTGACTTTC. Protein product: CASSGGGPQSRANVLTF.

The sample holds a few counts of this clone. The chain uses TRBV28 and TRBJ1-1, with 7 bases that match TRBD1. The germline V gene encodes CDR1 MDHEN and CDR2 SYDVKM. CDR3 length: 18 residues. Trimming cost V 2 bases and J 3 bases; bases outside gene matches: 15. The CDR3 reads CASSLVEQGWGGDTEAFF. As DNA, the CDR3 is TGTGCCAGCAGTTTAGTGGAACAGGGGTGGGGTGGGGACACTGAAGCTTTCTTT.

The CDR3 protein is CASSFPRDKKENQPQHF. DNA for the CDR3: TGTGCCAGCAGCTTTCCCCGGGACAAAAAGGAGAATCAGCCCCAGCATTTT. The V gene is TRBV5-6, the J gene TRBJ1-5; D is possibly TRBD1 (6 bases). V was trimmed by 2 bases and J by 4 bases, leaving 19 bases between them. The CDR3 is 17 residues long. CDR1 is SGHDT, CDR2 YYEEEE, per germline.

The rearrangement uses TRBV18 and TRBJ2-5; D call uncertain. V lost 3 bases, J lost 3 bases, and 8 bases lay in between. Germline lookup yields CDR1 KGHSH and CDR2 LQKENI. The CDR3 is 13 amino acids. CDR3 region: CASSPRLEETQYF. In DNA form, the CDR3 reads TGTGCCAGCTCACCGAGGCTTGAAGAGACCCAGTACTTC.

The J gene is TRBJ1-4, the V gene TRBV18; D unclear. Germline V gives CDR1 KGHSH, CDR2 LQKENI. The CDR3 is 13 amino acids. Trimming removed 3 bases at V and 8 bases at J, with 10 bases between. The CDR3 here is CASSPGKNEKLFF. The CDR3, as DNA: TGTGCCAGCTCACCTGGGAAAAACGAAAAACTGTTTTTT.

CDR3 DNA sequence: TGTGCCAGCACCTTTAATACTGAAGCTTTCTTT. The encoded protein is CASTFNTEAFF. V gene TRBV7-9 combines with J gene TRBJ1-1; D is unresolved. V lost 7 bases and J 5 bases, leaving 8 bases between the germline ends. Germline CDR1 is SEHNR and CDR2 is FQNEAQ (reference sequence). The CDR3 consists of 11 residues.

This chain uses TRBV27 with TRBJ1-4; 11 bases match TRBD1. In germline, CDR1 is MNHEY, CDR2 SMNVEV (reference sequence). The CDR3 runs 15 residues. V lost 6 bases, J lost 8 bases, and 8 bases stayed unmatched. CDR3 loop: CASSSYGTGGEKLFF. CDR3 DNA sequence: TGTGCCAGCAGCTCTTATGGGACAGGGGGAGAAAAACTGTTTTTT. The complete variable domain, with remaining parts taken from reference TRBV27 and TRBJ1-4, reads EAQVTQNPRYLITVTGKKLTVTCSQNMNHEYMSWYRQDPGLGLRQIYYSMNVEVTDKGDVPEGYKVSRKEKRNFPLILESPSPNQTSLYFCASSSYGTGGEKLFFGSGTQLSVL.

The V and J genes are TRBV5-1 and TRBJ1-2, with D tentatively TRBD1 (5 bases). Germline values: CDR1 SGHRS, CDR2 YFSETQ. Trimming cost V 4 bases and J 4 bases, with 14 bases left between them. CDR3 length: 14 amino acids. In nucleotides, the CDR3 is TGCGCCAGCAGCGTAACCTCAGGGAGCTATGGCTACACCTTC. Translating gives CASSVTSGSYGYTF.

The chain employs TRBV7-9 and TRBJ1-1, with D maybe TRBD1 (5 bases). V was cut by 5 bases and J by 9 bases, with 13 bases left in between. CDR3 length: 12 amino acids. Germline CDR1 reads SEHNR; CDR2 reads FQNEAQ (reference sequence). This chain's CDR3 is CASSPTQGKAFF. The CDR3 nucleotides read TGTGCCAGCAGCCCCACCCAGGGCAAAGCTTTCTTT. The variable domain in full, completed from reference TRBV7-9 and TRBJ1-1, reads DTGVSQNPRHKITKRGQNVTFRCDPISEHNRLYWYRQTLGQGPEFLTYFQNEAQLEKSRLLSDRFSAERPKGSFSTLEIQRTEQGDSAMYLCASSPTQGKAFFGQGTRLTVV.

The V gene is TRBV4-2, the J gene TRBJ1-1; possibly TRBD1 for D (5 bases). V lost 2 bases and J lost 4, with 11 bases in between. Germline V gene sequence: CDR1 LGHNA, CDR2 YNFKEQ. CDR3 length equals 14 residues. The CDR3 sequence is CASSQRGEVTEAFF. The CDR3 nucleotides read TGTGCCAGCAGCCAACGAGGGGAAGTCACTGAAGCTTTCTTT.